This TCR beta chain stems from a study of Ad26.COV2.S vaccination and SARS-CoV-2 variants. This sample's treatment: around 19 received Ad26.COV2.S at low or high dose, single or two shots; about five received placebo; per-sample allocation not given. After the first vaccine or placebo injection, samples were drawn on day 63. The CDR3 is 17 amino acids. Germline CDR1 KGHSH, CDR2 LQKENI. The V gene end was trimmed by 5 bases and the J gene end by 3 bases; junction bases not matched to a gene: 6. Some clones are missing from TCRdb's copy, which holds only in-frame ones; the method was immunoSEQ multiplex PCR. The sample gives about 350,000 clones, around 83% of which show up once; approximately 3.5% is in the top ten.

This chain joins TRBV18 and TRBJ2-3; TRBD2 matches at 15 bases. Sequences were derived from peripheral blood, sampled in a trial of Ad26.COV2.S vaccine versus placebo. This TCR derives from a person between 18 and 59 years old who received the Ad26.COV2.S COVID-19 vaccine or a placebo. The CDR3 protein is CASSSGLAGGATDTQYF. CDR3 DNA sequence: TGTGCCAGCTCATCCGGACTAGCGGGGGGGGCAACAGATACGCAGTATTTT.